The rows below give T cell receptor beta chains drawn from one sample of a study of T-cell reconstitution after alpha-beta-depleted transplantation in children. MiXCR was run by TCRdb on the PCR reads, yielding one entry per CDR3 protein. The top ten hold approximately 9.1% of the sample, which has around 270,000 distinct CDR3 sequences, around 7.3% seen once. The material sequenced was peripheral blood, taken 360 days after TCRalphabeta/CD19-depleted stem cell transplant. Receptor source: a female patient between 2 and 15 years old who had a stem cell transplant for Fanconi anemia, so the T cells may come from the graft donor. CDR3s include the opening cysteine and the closing phenylalanine or tryptophan. A D gene is named only where the DNA matches it firmly. Not all rows give a size; the values are once, few, many and, for expanded clones, a class.

abundance,v_gene,j_gene,d_gene,CDR3aa,CDR3nt
many,TRBV14,TRBJ2-3,-,CASSLSDYPADTQYF,TGTGCCAGCAGCCTCTCGGACTATCCAGCAGATACGCAGTATTTT
-,TRBV7-8,TRBJ1-5,TRBD1,CASSLGQGMLGNQPQHF,TGTGCCAGCAGCTTGGGACAGGGAATGTTAGGAAATCAGCCCCAGCATTTT
many,TRBV28,TRBJ2-3,-,CASSFPAGSDTQYF,TGTGCCAGCAGTTTCCCCGCGGGATCCGATACGCAGTATTTT
few,TRBV5-5,TRBJ1-2,TRBD1,CASSPGGQSYGYTF,TGTGCCAGCAGCCCAGGGGGACAGAGCTATGGCTACACCTTC
many,TRBV12-3/TRBV12-4,TRBJ2-3,TRBD1,CASSRGRQGTDTQYF,TGTGCCAGCAGTCGGGGCCGACAGGGGACAGATACGCAGTATTTT
-,TRBV6-2/TRBV6-3,TRBJ1-1,TRBD1,CASTQQGASEAFF,TGTGCCAGCACCCAACAGGGGGCCTCTGAAGCTTTCTTT
many,TRBV15,TRBJ1-1,-,CATSSWTRRDTEAFF,TGTGCCACCAGCTCCTGGACTCGGCGGGACACTGAAGCTTTCTTT
-,TRBV6-2/TRBV6-3,TRBJ2-5,-,CASAFTLIEVETQYF,TGTGCCAGCGCCTTTACACTAATCGAGGTGGAGACCCAGTACTTC
many,TRBV29-1,TRBJ1-4,TRBD1,CSVPTGVDEKLFF,TGCAGCGTACCGACAGGGGTCGATGAAAAACTGTTTTTT
many,TRBV5-1,TRBJ1-6,-,CASSLSNNSPLHF,TGCGCCAGCAGCCTCAGTAATAATTCACCCCTCCACTTT
-,TRBV5-1,TRBJ1-6,-,CASSLASSQALNSPLHF,TGCGCCAGCAGCTTGGCCTCGAGTCAGGCGCTCAATTCACCCCTCCACTTT
many,TRBV5-1,TRBJ2-3,TRBD2,CASSLTGGRTDTQYF,TGCGCCAGCAGTTTGACGGGAGGGCGCACAGATACGCAGTATTTT
many,TRBV12-3/TRBV12-4,TRBJ2-3,-,CASSLARGTQYF,TGTGCCAGCAGTTTAGCGCGGGGTACGCAGTATTTT
many,TRBV7-6,TRBJ1-1,-,CASSSYSAGRNTEAFF,TGTGCCAGCAGCTCCTATTCCGCGGGACGAAACACTGAAGCTTTCTTT
-,TRBV20-1,TRBJ2-3,-,CSASPGRGDTQYF,TGCAGTGCTAGTCCCGGTAGAGGAGATACGCAGTATTTT